This T cell receptor (beta chain) was captured by sequencing in a study of control samples from healthy donors and cancer patients. Germline-derived CDR1 and CDR2 are SGHVS and FQNEAQ. V dropped 1 base and J dropped 7 bases, with 14 bases sitting between them. CDR3 length: 15 residues. Measured with immunoSEQ multiplex PCR; TCRdb has only the in-frame clones, and not every one. Seen here are over 85,000 clones, around 89% observed once, and the top ten hold about 3.7%. This rearrangement joins TRBV7-8 to TRBJ2-1; D tentatively reads TRBD1 or TRBD2 (6 bases each). The sequenced material came from PBMCs. The sequence derives from a woman aged 55-75 years with lung cancer. The CDR3 reads CASSLEGGRWNEQFF. The CDR3 region has the DNA TGTGCCAGCAGCTTAGAGGGGGGAAGGTGGAATGAGCAGTTCTTC.